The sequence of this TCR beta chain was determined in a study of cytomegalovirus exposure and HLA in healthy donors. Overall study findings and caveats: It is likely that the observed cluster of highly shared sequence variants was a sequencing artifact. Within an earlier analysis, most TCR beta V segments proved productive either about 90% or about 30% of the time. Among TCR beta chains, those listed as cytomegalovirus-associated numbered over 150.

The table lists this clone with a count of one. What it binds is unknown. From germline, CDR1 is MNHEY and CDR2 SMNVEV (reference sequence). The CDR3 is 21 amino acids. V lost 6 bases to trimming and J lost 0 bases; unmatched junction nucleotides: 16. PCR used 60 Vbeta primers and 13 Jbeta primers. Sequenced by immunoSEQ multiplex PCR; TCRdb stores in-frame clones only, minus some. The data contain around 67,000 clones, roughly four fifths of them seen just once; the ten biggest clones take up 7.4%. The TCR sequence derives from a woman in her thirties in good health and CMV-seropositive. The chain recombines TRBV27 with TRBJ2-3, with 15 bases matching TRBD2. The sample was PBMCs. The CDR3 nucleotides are TGTGCCAGCAGCCTTCCGGGACTAGCGGGAGGAGAGTGGAAAAGCACAGATACGCAGTATTTT. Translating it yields CASSLPGLAGGEWKSTDTQYF.